The clone carrying this TCR beta chain was seen a few times. Its specificity is not known. This sample is part of a study of vaccination and CD4 T cells after COVID-19. The treatment is: approximately 11-day PBMC culture with coronavirus spike peptide pools or control peptides (ViraFEST assay). The CDR3 runs to 12 residues. CDR1 SGHTA and CDR2 FQGNSA come from the germline V gene. After removal of 4 bases from V and 7 bases from J, the junction contained 2 bases not matched to a gene. With the Oncomine TCR Beta short-read assay, DNA from cultured CD4+ T cells was sequenced. Genomic DNA was extracted from cultured CD4+ T cells. From the PCR reads, TCRdb called clonotypes with MiXCR, one entry per CDR3 protein. The repertoire holds fewer than 25,000 distinct CDR3 sequences, roughly 40% seen once, with 18% in the top ten.

The chain is built from TRBV7-2 and TRBJ2-3, with 7 nucleotides matching TRBD2. This receptor was obtained from a human donor who received a COVID-19 vaccine. The source was CD4+ T cells from blood, cultured in vitro, collected before SARS-CoV-2 vaccination. The CDR3 nucleotides are TGTGCCAGCAGCTCGGGACTACATACGCAGTATTTT. Amino acid sequence: CASSSGLHTQYF.